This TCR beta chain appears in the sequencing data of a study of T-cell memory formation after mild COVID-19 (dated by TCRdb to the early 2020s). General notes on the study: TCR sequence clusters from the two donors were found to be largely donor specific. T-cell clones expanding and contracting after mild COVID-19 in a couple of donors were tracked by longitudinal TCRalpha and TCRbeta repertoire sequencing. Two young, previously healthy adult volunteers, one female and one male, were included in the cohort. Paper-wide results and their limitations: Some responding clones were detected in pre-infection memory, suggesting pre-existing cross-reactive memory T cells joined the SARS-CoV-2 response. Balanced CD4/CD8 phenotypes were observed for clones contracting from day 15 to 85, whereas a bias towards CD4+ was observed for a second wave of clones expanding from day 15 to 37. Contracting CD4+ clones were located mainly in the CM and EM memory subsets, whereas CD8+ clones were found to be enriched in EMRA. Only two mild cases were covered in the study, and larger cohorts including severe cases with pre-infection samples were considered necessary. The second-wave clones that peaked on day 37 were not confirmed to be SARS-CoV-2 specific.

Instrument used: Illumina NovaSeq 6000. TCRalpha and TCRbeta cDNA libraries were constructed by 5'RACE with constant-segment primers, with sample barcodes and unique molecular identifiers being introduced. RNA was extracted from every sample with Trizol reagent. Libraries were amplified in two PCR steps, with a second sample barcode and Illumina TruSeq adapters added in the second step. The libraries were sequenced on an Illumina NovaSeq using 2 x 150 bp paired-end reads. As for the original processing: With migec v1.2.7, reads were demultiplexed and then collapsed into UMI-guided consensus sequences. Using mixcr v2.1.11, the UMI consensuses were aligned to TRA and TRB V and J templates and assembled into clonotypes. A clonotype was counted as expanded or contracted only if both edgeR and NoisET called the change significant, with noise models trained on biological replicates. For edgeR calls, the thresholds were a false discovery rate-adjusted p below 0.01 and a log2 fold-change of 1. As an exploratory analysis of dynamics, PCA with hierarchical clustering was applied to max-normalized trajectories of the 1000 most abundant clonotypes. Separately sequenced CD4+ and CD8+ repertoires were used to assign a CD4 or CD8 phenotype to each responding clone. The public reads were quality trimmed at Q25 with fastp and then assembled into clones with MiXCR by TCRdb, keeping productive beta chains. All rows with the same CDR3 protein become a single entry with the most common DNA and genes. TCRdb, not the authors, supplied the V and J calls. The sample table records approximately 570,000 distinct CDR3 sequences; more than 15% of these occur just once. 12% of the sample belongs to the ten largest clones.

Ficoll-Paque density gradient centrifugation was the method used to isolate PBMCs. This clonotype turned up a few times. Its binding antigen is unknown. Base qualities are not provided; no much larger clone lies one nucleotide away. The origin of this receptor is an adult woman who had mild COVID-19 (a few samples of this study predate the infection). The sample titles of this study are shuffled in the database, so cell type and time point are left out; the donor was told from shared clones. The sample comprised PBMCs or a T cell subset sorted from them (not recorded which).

Read as DNA, the sequence is TGTGCCAGCAGCGTAGGCGCCTTAACAGATACGCAGTATTTT. This translates into CASSVGALTDTQYF. Here the chain combines TRBV9 and TRBJ2-3; no D segment can be confidently identified. V is cut by 0 bases and J by 3 bases, and the space between the germline ends is 8 bases. As encoded in the germline V gene, CDR1 is SGDLS while CDR2 is YYNGEE. The CDR3 numbers 14 residues from cysteine through phenylalanine. Just CDR3 DNA is preserved here, 42 bases in frame from base 1.